The source of this TCR beta chain is a study of T cells in Graves' hyperthyroidism and ophthalmopathy. From RNA transcripts, TCR beta CDR3 regions were amplified. The TCR CDR3 first-round RT-PCR relied on the HTBI primer set. TCRdb reprocessed the multiplex PCR reads via MiXCR and lists one record per CDR3 protein. The repertoire has 750,000 to 950,000 distinct CDR3 sequences, about 38% of them found once; the top ten carry about 9%. A note on this clonotype: Antigen: not known.

This CDR3 comprises 16 residues. Germline V gene sequence: CDR1 MGHDK, CDR2 SYGVNS. V lost 4 bases, J lost 4 bases, and 19 bases lay in between. Across 18 months, stable Graves' hyperthyroidism was marked by no progression to ophthalmopathy. Study-wide results and caveats: Also found in blood were most expanded thyroid clonotypes above 0.001. Onset of ophthalmopathy came a median 6.5 months after the model predicted it.

The sequenced sample consisted of blood. This TCR came from a man aged 18-30 years with Graves' hyperthyroidism. V gene TRBV25-1 combines with J gene TRBJ1-2; D might be TRBD1 (6 bases). The CDR3 sequence: CASSARSQDRSYGYTF. CDR3 coding DNA: TGTGCCAGCAGTGCTAGATCCCAGGACAGATCCTATGGCTACACCTTC.